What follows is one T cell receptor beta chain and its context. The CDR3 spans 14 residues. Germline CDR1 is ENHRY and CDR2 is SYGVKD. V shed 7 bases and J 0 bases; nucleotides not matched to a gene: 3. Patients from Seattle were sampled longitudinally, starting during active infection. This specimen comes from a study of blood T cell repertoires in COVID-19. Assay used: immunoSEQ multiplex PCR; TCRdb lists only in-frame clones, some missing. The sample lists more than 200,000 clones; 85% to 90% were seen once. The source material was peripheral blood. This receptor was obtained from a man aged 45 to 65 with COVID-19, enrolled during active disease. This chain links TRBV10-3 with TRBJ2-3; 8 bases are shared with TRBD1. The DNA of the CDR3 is TGTGCCATCACGGACAGGGCTAGCACAGATACGCAGTATTTT. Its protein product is CAITDRASTDTQYF.